This is a list of T cell receptor beta chains from one sample in a study of beta chain features in type 1 diabetes. Sequenced by immunoSEQ multiplex PCR; TCRdb stores in-frame clones only, minus some. This table has 150,000 to 200,000 clones, more than 60% appearing once. The specimen sequenced was naive CD4+ T cells from blood. The receptors originated from a man aged 30-40 years with type 1 diabetes. Both conserved end residues are part of each CDR3. The order of the fields is D gene, CDR3 length, V gene, clone size, J gene, CDR3 protein, CDR3 DNA. D genes are given only for firm matches. Size is omitted from some rows. Given values are once, few, many or a class for expanded clones.

TRBD2	15	TRBV30	NA	TRBJ2-3	CAWSLAGDLTDTQYF	TGTGCCTGGAGTTTGGCGGGGGACCTCACAGATACGCAGTATTTT
TRBD1	14	TRBV7-2	NA	TRBJ2-1	CASSPRQGKNEQFF	TGTGCCAGCAGCCCGAGACAGGGTAAGAATGAGCAGTTCTTC
TRBD1	13	TRBV25-1	NA	TRBJ1-2	CASSEQGQYGYTF	TGTGCCAGCAGTGAGCAGGGACAGTATGGCTACACCTTC
NA	17	TRBV21-1	NA	TRBJ2-4	CASSKVVETLAKNIQYF	TGTGCCAGCAGCAAAGTAGTAGAGACACTAGCCAAAAACATTCAGTACTTC
NA	12	TRBV29-1	NA	TRBJ2-7	CSVVAGSYEQYF	TGCAGCGTTGTGGCAGGGTCCTACGAGCAGTACTTC
NA	14	TRBV7-6	NA	TRBJ2-5	CASSPRGAQETQYF	TGTGCCAGCAGCCCCCGGGGGGCTCAAGAGACCCAGTACTTC
NA	15	TRBV25-1	NA	TRBJ1-2	CASSPDRGVAGGYTF	TGTGCCAGCAGCCCTGACAGAGGGGTTGCGGGTGGCTACACCTTC
TRBD1	14	TRBV14	NA	TRBJ2-1	CASSGRQGSNEQFF	TGTGCCAGCAGCGGCCGACAGGGGAGCAATGAGCAGTTCTTC
NA	15	TRBV9	NA	TRBJ1-6	CASSTQGAYNSPLHF	TGTGCCAGCAGCACTCAGGGTGCCTATAATTCACCCCTCCACTTT
TRBD2	15	TRBV5-1	NA	TRBJ2-1	CASLEVAGAINEQFF	TGCGCCAGCCTTGAGGTAGCGGGGGCCATCAATGAGCAGTTCTTC
NA	13	TRBV29-1	NA	TRBJ2-7	CSVSGTQYYEQYF	TGCAGCGTGTCGGGAACACAATACTACGAGCAGTACTTC
NA	11	TRBV7-9	NA	TRBJ2-5	CASSPLETQYF	TGTGCCAGCAGTCCCCTGGAGACCCAGTACTTC
NA	13	TRBV30	NA	TRBJ1-5	CAWSPQGWQPQHF	TGTGCCTGGAGCCCACAGGGTTGGCAGCCCCAGCATTTT
NA	10	TRBV29-1	NA	TRBJ2-3	CSVATDTQYF	TGCAGCGTTGCAACAGATACGCAGTATTTT
NA	13	TRBV30	NA	TRBJ2-5	CAWSVGAFRTQYF	TGTGCCTGGAGTGTAGGGGCATTCCGGACCCAGTACTTC
NA	12	TRBV5-1	NA	TRBJ2-4	CASSLEGNIQYF	TGCGCCAGCAGCTTGGAGGGAAACATTCAGTACTTC
NA	18	TRBV5-4	NA	TRBJ2-6	CASSFAEGTLTGANVLTF	TGTGCCAGCAGCTTTGCTGAAGGGACCTTAACTGGGGCCAACGTCCTGACTTTC
NA	14	TRBV30	NA	TRBJ2-4	CAWSGTYSRNIQYF	TGTGCCTGGAGTGGGACTTATTCGAGAAACATTCAGTACTTC
TRBD1	17	TRBV5-1	NA	TRBJ2-2	CASSLTIGQGGTGELFF	TGCGCCAGCAGCTTGACTATTGGACAGGGCGGAACCGGGGAGCTGTTTTTT
TRBD1	14	TRBV4-3	NA	TRBJ2-7	CASSQGQWSYEQYF	TGCGCCAGCAGCCAGGGACAGTGGTCCTACGAGCAGTACTTC
NA	16	TRBV30	NA	TRBJ2-1	CAWSPNLGFAYNEQFF	TGTGCCTGGAGTCCTAATCTGGGTTTCGCCTACAATGAGCAGTTCTTC
NA	14	TRBV7-2	NA	TRBJ1-2	CASSISRHQDGYTF	TGTGCCAGCAGCATCAGTAGACACCAGGATGGCTACACCTTC
NA	11	TRBV5-6	NA	TRBJ1-1	CASSLNTEAFF	TGTGCCAGCAGCCTGAACACTGAAGCTTTCTTT
NA	16	TRBV25-1	NA	TRBJ2-7	CASAGIYISGAYEQYF	TGTGCCAGCGCGGGGATCTATATTTCAGGGGCCTACGAGCAGTACTTC
TRBD1	14	TRBV9	NA	TRBJ2-3	CASSGTGGPDTQYF	TGTGCCAGCAGCGGGACAGGGGGGCCAGATACGCAGTATTTT
NA	13	TRBV4-3	NA	TRBJ1-2	CASSQAGEGGYTF	TGCGCCAGCAGCCAAGCGGGGGAGGGCGGCTACACCTTC
NA	13	TRBV29-1	few	TRBJ2-6	CSVRDSGANVLTF	TGCAGCGTACGGGATTCTGGGGCCAACGTCCTGACTTTC
TRBD1	14	TRBV29-1	few	TRBJ2-5	CSVVPGQSQETQYF	TGCAGCGTTGTCCCGGGACAGTCACAAGAGACCCAGTACTTC
TRBD2	16	TRBV11-2	NA	TRBJ2-3	CASSLVAGAGTDTQYF	TGTGCCAGCAGCTTAGTAGCGGGGGCGGGAACAGATACGCAGTATTTT
NA	12	TRBV4-3	once	TRBJ1-2	CASSQGNYGYTF	TGCGCCAGCAGCCAAGGAAACTATGGCTACACCTTC
NA	17	TRBV4-3	NA	TRBJ2-4	CASSQDGLPWGKNIQYF	TGCGCCAGCAGCCAAGACGGACTCCCCTGGGGCAAAAACATTCAGTACTTC
NA	12	TRBV29-1	few	TRBJ2-7	CSVVRNSYEQYF	TGCAGCGTTGTGAGGAATTCCTACGAGCAGTACTTC
NA	15	TRBV4-1	NA	TRBJ2-1	CASSQEGLSLNEQFF	TGCGCCAGCAGCCAAGAAGGTTTGTCGCTAAATGAGCAGTTCTTC
TRBD2	15	TRBV4-1	NA	TRBJ2-2	CASRAGTSGDGELFF	TGCGCCAGCAGGGCCGGGACTAGCGGGGACGGGGAGCTGTTTTTT
NA	15	TRBV10-3	NA	TRBJ2-7	CAISESPGATYEQYF	TGTGCCATCAGTGAGTCGCCCGGGGCCACATACGAGCAGTACTTC
NA	11	TRBV10-3	few	TRBJ1-1	CAISDKTEAFF	TGTGCCATCAGTGACAAGACTGAAGCTTTCTTT
NA	15	TRBV5-4	NA	TRBJ2-3	CASSETGSTTDTQYF	TGTGCCAGCAGCGAGACCGGGAGTACCACAGATACGCAGTATTTT
NA	12	TRBV29-1	NA	TRBJ2-1	CSGTLSYNEQFF	TGCTCCGGGACACTCTCCTACAATGAGCAGTTCTTC
TRBD1	15	TRBV7-9	NA	TRBJ2-1	CASSLTQGAGNEQFF	TGTGCCAGCAGCTTAACACAGGGGGCAGGAAATGAGCAGTTCTTC
NA	14	TRBV5-1	NA	TRBJ1-4	CASSLVVGSEKLFF	TGCGCCAGCAGCTTGGTAGTAGGGAGTGAAAAACTGTTTTTT
TRBD1	12	TRBV29-1	few	TRBJ2-5	CSGTGGEKTQYF	TGCAGCGGGACAGGGGGCGAGAAGACCCAGTACTTC
NA	14	TRBV9	NA	TRBJ2-4	CASSVGDSLNIQYF	TGTGCCAGCAGCGTAGGAGATAGCCTGAACATTCAGTACTTC
NA	12	TRBV28	NA	TRBJ1-1	CASTVLDGAAFF	TGTGCCAGCACCGTTTTGGACGGGGCTGCTTTCTTT
NA	16	TRBV15	few	TRBJ2-5	CATSRASAPDQETQYF	TGTGCCACCAGCAGGGCCTCGGCGCCGGACCAAGAGACCCAGTACTTC
NA	12	TRBV30	few	TRBJ1-2	CAWSVAGLGYTF	TGTGCCTGGAGTGTAGCAGGGTTGGGCTACACCTTC
TRBD1	17	TRBV19	NA	TRBJ2-2	CASSTGDSEPFTGELFF	TGTGCCAGTAGTACAGGGGACAGCGAACCATTCACCGGGGAGCTGTTTTTT
NA	14	TRBV28	NA	TRBJ2-7	CASSPGLETYEQYF	TGTGCCAGCAGTCCGGGACTGGAGACCTACGAGCAGTACTTC
NA	12	TRBV5-1	once	TRBJ2-5	CASSQTSETQYF	TGCGCCAGCAGCCAAACTTCAGAGACCCAGTACTTC
NA	14	TRBV5-1	NA	TRBJ2-3	CASSLSTATDTQYF	TGCGCCAGCAGCTTGTCGACAGCCACAGATACGCAGTATTTT
NA	14	TRBV9	NA	TRBJ1-3	CASSVEPGGNTIYF	TGTGCCAGCAGCGTAGAACCCGGCGGAAACACCATATATTTT
NA	14	TRBV5-1	NA	TRBJ2-3	CASSLGTVPDTQYF	TGCGCCAGCAGCTTGGGGACAGTCCCAGATACGCAGTATTTT
NA	15	TRBV7-2	NA	TRBJ2-7	CASSLDGAPFYEQYF	TGTGCCAGCAGCTTGGACGGAGCGCCCTTCTACGAGCAGTACTTC
NA	15	TRBV23-1	NA	TRBJ1-4	CASSQSWHYREKLFF	TGCGCCAGCAGTCAATCGTGGCATTACAGAGAAAAACTGTTTTTT
NA	16	TRBV9	NA	TRBJ2-5	CASSVVGDTLGETQYF	TGTGCCAGCAGCGTAGTAGGGGACACACTCGGGGAGACCCAGTACTTC
NA	12	TRBV7-9	NA	TRBJ2-1	CASSFLDNEQFF	TGTGCCAGCAGCTTTCTGGACAATGAGCAGTTCTTC
NA	15	TRBV4-3	NA	TRBJ2-3	CASSQGLPSTDTQYF	TGCGCCAGCAGCCAAGGCCTACCCAGCACAGATACGCAGTATTTT
TRBD1	16	TRBV7-9	NA	TRBJ2-5	CASSLGWTGPQETQYF	TGTGCCAGCAGCTTAGGATGGACAGGGCCTCAAGAGACCCAGTACTTC
NA	15	TRBV9	NA	TRBJ1-1	CASSLGPTIGTEAFF	TGTGCCAGCAGCCTCGGGCCCACAATTGGCACTGAAGCTTTCTTT